A single sample is the source of the 16 T cell receptor beta chains below, sequenced in a study of beta chain features in type 1 diabetes. TCRB transcripts that were expressed got sequenced, as all of the isolated RNA had been reverse transcribed. The protocol was immunoSEQ multiplex PCR, while the TCRdb copy is restricted to in-frame clones and leaves out a portion. The sample includes 400,000 to 450,000 clones, roughly 14% seen only once; the top ten take 0.035% to 0.045%. The sequencing sample was made of naive CD4+ T cells from blood. The origin of the receptors is a man aged 25 to 45 in good health.

There are a few counts of this clone. V gene TRBV6-6 combines with J gene TRBJ2-7; D gene ambiguous. Per germline, CDR1 MNHNY and CDR2 SVGAGI (reference sequence). The germline V and J ends were trimmed by 2 bases and 11 bases, with 19 bases remaining between them. The CDR3 is 14 residues long. CDR3 amino acids: CASSYAPNAPREYV. CDR3 nucleotide sequence: TGTGCCAGCAGTTACGCCCCCAATGCCCCTAGAGAGTACGTC.

The chain links TRBV7-2 to TRBJ2-3, with 7 nucleotides matching TRBD1. The CDR3 totals 14 residues. The V segment lost 5 bases and the J segment 5 bases; nucleotides outside the gene matches: 7. Germline V gene sequence: CDR1 SGHTA, CDR2 FQGNSA. The CDR3 is CASSPGTAKDTQYF. CDR3 bases: TGTGCCAGCAGCCCCGGGACAGCTAAAGATACGCAGTATTTT.

CDR3: CASSLVNADEQYF. The CDR3 region has the DNA TGTGCCAGCAGCTTGGTCAACGCGGACGAGCAGTACTTC. This rearrangement joins TRBV5-4 to TRBJ2-7; D is unresolved. Between the trimmed V and J ends, which lost 0 bases and 5 bases, there was a span of 9 bases. The germline CDR1 and CDR2 sequences are SGHNT and YYREEE (reference sequence). The CDR3 is made up of 13 amino acids.

This clone was seen just once. The genes are TRBV11-2 and TRBJ2-7; no reliable D call. This CDR3 is 12 amino acids long. Deletions cut 1 base from V and 5 bases from J, with 6 bases between. Germline CDR1 and CDR2: SGHAT and FQNNGV. The DNA of the CDR3 is TGTGCCAGCAGCTTAGCATCCGACGAGCAGTACGTC. Translation gives CASSLASDEQYV.

This clone was counted between two and nine times. The chain couples TRBV10-3 to TRBJ2-5; 7 bases are a match to TRBD1. The trim removed 6 bases at V and 5 bases at J, leaving 9 bases unmatched. CDR3 size: 14 residues. Germline V gene sequence: CDR1 ENHRY, CDR2 SYGVKD. The CDR3 here is CAIRTQGVGETQYF. CDR3 in DNA: TGTGCCATCAGAACCCAGGGGGTCGGGGAGACCCAGTACTTC.

The chain couples TRBV7-9 to TRBJ1-3; D gene uncertain. CDR3 length: 15 amino acids. Between the trimmed V and J ends, which lost 1 base and 3 bases, there was a span of 10 bases. Germline CDR1 reads SEHNR; CDR2 reads FQNEAQ (reference sequence). CDR3 sequence: CASSLVTGLGNTIYF. The CDR3 DNA follows: TGTGCCAGCAGCTTAGTAACGGGCCTTGGAAACACCATATATTTT.

The genes are TRBV9 and TRBJ2-7; D unresolved. Germline CDR1 SGDLS, CDR2 YYNGEE. V was clipped by 4 bases and J by 11 bases, with 7 bases between them. The length of the CDR3 is 9 residues. CDR3 nucleotides: TGTGCCAGCAGCCCATTGAAGTACGTC. Protein: CASSPLKYV.

This clone has a handful of counts. The chain links TRBV19 to TRBJ2-2; D is ambiguous. Trimming left V 6 bases short and J 6 bases short, with 11 bases between. CDR1 and CDR2 (germline): LNHDA, SQIVND (reference sequence). The CDR3 is 13 residues long. CDR3 amino acids: CASSPSGPGELFF. The CDR3 region has the DNA TGTGCCAGTAGCCCCAGTGGGCCCGGGGAGCTGTTTTTT.

This sequence joins TRBV30 and TRBJ2-5, with D tentatively TRBD2 (6 bases). The CDR3 consists of 14 residues. The germline gives CDR1 GTSNPN, CDR2 SVGIG (reference sequence). Trimming pared 1 base from V and 6 bases from J, leaving 15 bases between. The CDR3 reads CAWSGRNGGKTQYF. The CDR3, as DNA: TGTGCCTGGAGTGGACGGAACGGAGGGAAGACCCAGTACTTC.

The chain is built from TRBV4-3 and TRBJ2-3, with D possibly TRBD2 on 6 matching bases. Trimming left V 0 bases short and J 6 bases short, with 13 bases between. This CDR3 comprises 15 residues. Per the germline V gene, CDR1 is LGHNA and CDR2 is YSLEER. In nucleotides, the CDR3 is TGCGCCAGCAGCCAAGACACCGGGAGTGGGGATACGCAGTATTTT. Protein: CASSQDTGSGDTQYF.

This chain joins TRBV11-2 and TRBJ2-5; D is unclear. Germline V CDR1 and CDR2: SGHAT, FQNNGV. Trimming removed 6 bases from V and 1 base from J, with 9 bases in between. The CDR3 runs to 13 residues. The CDR3 region is CASRRTAQETQYF. DNA for the CDR3: TGTGCCAGCAGGCGGACGGCCCAAGAGACCCAGTACTTC. The whole variable domain, remainder taken from reference TRBV11-2 and TRBJ2-5, is EAGVAQSPRYKIIEKRQSVAFWCNPISGHATLYWYQQILGQGPKLLIQFQNNGVVDDSQLPKDRFSAERLKGVDSTLKIQPAKLEDSAVYLCASRRTAQETQYFGPGTRLLVL.

A few counts support this clone. The chain links TRBV6-5 to TRBJ1-1; no definite D call. From germline, CDR1 is MNHEY and CDR2 SVGAGI. This CDR3 is 13 amino acids long. V was pared by 2 bases and J by 3 bases, with 7 bases between. In DNA, the CDR3 is TGTGCCAGCAGTTACCGGAGGGACACTGAAGCTTTCTTT. It encodes CASSYRRDTEAFF.

This clone has more than one count but fewer than ten. V and J are TRBV14 and TRBJ1-1; no definite D call. CDR1 and CDR2 (germline): SGHDN, FVKESK. Trimming left V 4 bases short and J 2 bases short, with 8 bases between. CDR3 length: 13 residues. CDR3 coding DNA: TGTGCCAGCAGCCCCCTTGATAACACTGAAGCTTTCTTT. This gives the protein CASSPLDNTEAFF. The variable domain in full, completed from reference TRBV14 and TRBJ1-1, reads EAGVTQFPSHSVIEKGQTVTLRCDPISGHDNLYWYRRVMGKEIKFLLHFVKESKQDESGMPNNRFLAERTGGTYSTLKVQPAELEDSGVYFCASSPLDNTEAFFGQGTRLTVV.

The rearrangement uses TRBV6-5 and TRBJ2-1; 8 nucleotides align to TRBD2. The V and J ends lost 2 bases and 5 bases, in that order; junction bases with no gene match: 5. This CDR3 spans 15 amino acids. In germline, CDR1 is MNHEY, CDR2 SVGAGI. The CDR3 loop reads CASSYGSGNNNEQFF. In nucleotides, the CDR3 is TGTGCCAGCAGTTACGGTAGCGGGAACAACAATGAGCAGTTCTTC.

In this sample, this clone turned up a few times. The gene calls are TRBV10-3 and TRBJ2-5; the D gene is possibly TRBD1 (5 bases). Germline lookup yields CDR1 ENHRY and CDR2 SYGVKD. This CDR3 has 13 amino acids. The ends were cut back, 6 bases at V and 2 bases at J, with 10 bases in the middle. Here the CDR3 DNA reads TGTGCCATCAGAGACAGCAAGCAAGAGACCCAGTACTTC. Translation: CAIRDSKQETQYF.

The table lists this clone with a few counts. The chain joins TRBV18 to TRBJ1-1; D not resolved. This CDR3 contains 13 residues. Germline assignment: CDR1 KGHSH and CDR2 LQKENI. Trimming left V 5 bases short and J 1 base short, with 8 bases between. Here the CDR3 DNA reads TGTGCCAGCTCATCCAAGCGGAACACTGAAGCTTTCTTT. This codes for CASSSKRNTEAFF.